This T cell receptor beta chain was observed in a study of T cell responses to AZD1222 COVID-19 vaccine. Notes on the study in general: Donors were chiefly white British, with a greater number of females, and clonal diversity was perhaps underestimated.

Second-dose intervals of approximately 4 or approximately 12 weeks were pooled. V was pared by 1 base and J by 0 bases, with 16 bases between. CDR1 is LNHDA and CDR2 is SQIVND in the germline V gene (reference sequence). CDR3 size: 19 residues. Clones were sequenced by immunoSEQ multiplex PCR, and TCRdb holds only the in-frame ones, with some missing. The data show 50,000 or so clones, about 88% seen once. This clone was observed a single time. Antigen unknown. This chain connects TRBV19 to TRBJ2-6; D perhaps matches TRBD1 (6 bases). This TCR was recovered from an adult who received the AZD1222 COVID-19 vaccine. Sequenced here: peripheral blood, sampled 28 days after the second AZD1222 dose. In nucleotides, the CDR3 is TGTGCCAGTAGTATAGTATTGGGTACAGGGTCCTCTGGGGCCAACGTCCTGACTTTC. Protein sequence: CASSIVLGTGSSGANVLTF.